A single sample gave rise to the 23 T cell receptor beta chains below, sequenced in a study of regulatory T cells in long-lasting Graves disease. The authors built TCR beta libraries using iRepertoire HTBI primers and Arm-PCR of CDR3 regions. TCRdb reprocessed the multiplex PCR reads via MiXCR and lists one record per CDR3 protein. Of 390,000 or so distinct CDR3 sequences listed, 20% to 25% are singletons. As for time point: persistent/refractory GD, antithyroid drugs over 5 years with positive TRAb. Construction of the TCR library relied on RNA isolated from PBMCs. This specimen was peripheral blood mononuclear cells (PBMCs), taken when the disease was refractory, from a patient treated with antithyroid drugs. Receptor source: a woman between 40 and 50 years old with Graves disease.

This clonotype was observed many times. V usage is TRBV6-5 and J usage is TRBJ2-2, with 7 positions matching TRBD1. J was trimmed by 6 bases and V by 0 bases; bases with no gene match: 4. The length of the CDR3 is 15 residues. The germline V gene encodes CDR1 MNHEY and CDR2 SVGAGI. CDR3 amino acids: CASSYSVQGSGELFF. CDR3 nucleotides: TGTGCCAGCAGTTACTCGGTACAGGGGTCCGGGGAGCTGTTTTTT.

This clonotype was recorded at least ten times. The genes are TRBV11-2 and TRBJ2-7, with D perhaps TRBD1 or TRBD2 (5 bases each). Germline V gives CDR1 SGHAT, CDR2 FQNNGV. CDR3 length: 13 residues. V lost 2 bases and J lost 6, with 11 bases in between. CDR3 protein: CASSLRGYGEQYF. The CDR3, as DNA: TGTGCCAGCAGCTTACGGGGCTACGGCGAGCAGTACTTC.

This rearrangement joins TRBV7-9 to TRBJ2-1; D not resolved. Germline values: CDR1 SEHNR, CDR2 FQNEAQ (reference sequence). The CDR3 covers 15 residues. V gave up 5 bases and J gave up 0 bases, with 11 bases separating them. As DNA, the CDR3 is TGTGCCAGCAGCCCATACGCGACCTCCTACAATGAGCAGTTCTTC. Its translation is CASSPYATSYNEQFF. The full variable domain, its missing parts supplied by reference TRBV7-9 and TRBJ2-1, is DTGVSQNPRHKITKRGQNVTFRCDPISEHNRLYWYRQTLGQGPEFLTYFQNEAQLEKSRLLSDRFSAERPKGSFSTLEIQRTEQGDSAMYLCASSPYATSYNEQFFGPGTRLTVL.

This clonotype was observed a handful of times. The CDR3 region has the DNA TGTGCCAGCAGAGCACAGGGGCTGTGGGAGACCCAGTACTTC. Amino acid sequence: CASRAQGLWETQYF. The chain has TRBV25-1 and TRBJ2-5, with 7 bases lining up with TRBD1. The junction had 9 bases not matched to a gene; V was cut back by 6 bases and J by 5 bases. CDR1 is MGHDK and CDR2 is SYGVNS in the germline V gene. CDR3 size: 14 residues.

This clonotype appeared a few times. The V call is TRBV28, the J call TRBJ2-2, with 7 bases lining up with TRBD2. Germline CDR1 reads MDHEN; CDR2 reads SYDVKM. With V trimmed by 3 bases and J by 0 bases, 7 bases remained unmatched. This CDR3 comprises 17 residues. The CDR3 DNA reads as TGTGCCAGCAGTTTCCCGCTAGCGGAGTCGAACACCGGGGAGCTGTTTTTT. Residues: CASSFPLAESNTGELFF.

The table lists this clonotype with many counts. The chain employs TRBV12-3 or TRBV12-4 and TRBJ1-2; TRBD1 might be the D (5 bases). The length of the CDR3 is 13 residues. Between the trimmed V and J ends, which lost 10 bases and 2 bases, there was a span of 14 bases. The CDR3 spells CATRLQENYGYTF. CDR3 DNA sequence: TGTGCCACTCGATTACAGGAAAACTATGGCTACACCTTC.

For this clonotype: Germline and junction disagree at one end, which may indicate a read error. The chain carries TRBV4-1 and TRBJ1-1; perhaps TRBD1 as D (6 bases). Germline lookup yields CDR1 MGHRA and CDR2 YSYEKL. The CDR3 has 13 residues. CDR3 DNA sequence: TGCACCAGCAGCCATCCCAGGGGCACTGAAGCTTTCTTT. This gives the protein CTSSHPRGTEAFF.

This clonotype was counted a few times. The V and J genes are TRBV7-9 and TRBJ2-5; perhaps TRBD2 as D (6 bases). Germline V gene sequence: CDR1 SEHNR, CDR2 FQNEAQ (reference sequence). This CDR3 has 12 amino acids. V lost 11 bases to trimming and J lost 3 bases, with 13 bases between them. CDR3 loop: CACAGTEETQYF. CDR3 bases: TGTGCCTGCGCCGGGACTGAAGAGACCCAGTACTTC.

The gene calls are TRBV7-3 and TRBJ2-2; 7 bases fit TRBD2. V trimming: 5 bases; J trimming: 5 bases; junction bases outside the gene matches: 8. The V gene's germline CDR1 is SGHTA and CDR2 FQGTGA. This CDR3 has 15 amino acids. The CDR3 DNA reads TGTGCCAGCAGCCCAACTAGCGTCCCAACCGGGGAGCTGTTTTTT. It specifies CASSPTSVPTGELFF.

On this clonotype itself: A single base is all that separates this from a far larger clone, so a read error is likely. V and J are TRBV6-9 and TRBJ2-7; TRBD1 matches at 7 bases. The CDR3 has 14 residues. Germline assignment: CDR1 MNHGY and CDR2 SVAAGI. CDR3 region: CACSYRTGSYEQYF. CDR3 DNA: TGTGCCTGCAGTTACAGGACAGGATCCTACGAGCAGTACTTC.

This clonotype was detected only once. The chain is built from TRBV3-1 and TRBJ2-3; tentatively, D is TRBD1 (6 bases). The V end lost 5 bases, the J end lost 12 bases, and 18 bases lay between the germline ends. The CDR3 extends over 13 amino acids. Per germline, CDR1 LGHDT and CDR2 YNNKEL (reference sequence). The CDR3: CASSSSYRDVQYF. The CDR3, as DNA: TGTGCCAGCAGCTCCAGTTACAGGGACGTTCAGTATTTT.

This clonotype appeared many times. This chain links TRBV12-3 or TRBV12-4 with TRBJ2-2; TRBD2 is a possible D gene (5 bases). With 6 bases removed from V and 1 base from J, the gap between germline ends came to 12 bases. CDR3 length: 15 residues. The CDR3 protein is CASSGLGGNTGELFF. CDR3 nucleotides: TGTGCCAGCAGCGGGCTAGGAGGGAACACCGGGGAGCTGTTTTTT.

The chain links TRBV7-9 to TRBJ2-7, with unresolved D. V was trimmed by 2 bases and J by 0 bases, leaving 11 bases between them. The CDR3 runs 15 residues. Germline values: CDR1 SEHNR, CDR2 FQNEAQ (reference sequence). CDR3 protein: CASSLTVLSSYEQYF. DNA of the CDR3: TGTGCCAGCAGCTTAACGGTTCTCAGCTCCTACGAGCAGTACTTC.

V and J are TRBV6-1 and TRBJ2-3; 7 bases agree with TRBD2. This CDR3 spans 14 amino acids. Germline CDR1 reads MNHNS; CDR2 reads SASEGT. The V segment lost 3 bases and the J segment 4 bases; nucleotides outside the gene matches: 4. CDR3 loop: CASSEAGRADTQYF. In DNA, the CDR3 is TGTGCCAGCAGTGAGGCGGGGAGGGCAGATACGCAGTATTTT.

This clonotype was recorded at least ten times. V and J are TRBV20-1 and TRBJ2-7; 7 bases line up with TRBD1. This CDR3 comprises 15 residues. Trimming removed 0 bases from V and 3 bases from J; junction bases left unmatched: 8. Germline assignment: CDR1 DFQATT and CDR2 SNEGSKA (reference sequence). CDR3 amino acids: CSARDQRGQSYEQYF. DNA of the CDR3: TGCAGTGCTAGAGATCAGAGGGGACAGAGCTACGAGCAGTACTTC.

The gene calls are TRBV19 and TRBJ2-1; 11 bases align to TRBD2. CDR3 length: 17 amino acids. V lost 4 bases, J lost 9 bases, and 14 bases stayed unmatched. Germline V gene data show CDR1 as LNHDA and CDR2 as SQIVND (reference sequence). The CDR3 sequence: CASSRWGLADPSGEQFF. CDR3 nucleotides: TGTGCCAGTAGTAGATGGGGACTAGCGGATCCGAGTGGTGAGCAGTTCTTC.

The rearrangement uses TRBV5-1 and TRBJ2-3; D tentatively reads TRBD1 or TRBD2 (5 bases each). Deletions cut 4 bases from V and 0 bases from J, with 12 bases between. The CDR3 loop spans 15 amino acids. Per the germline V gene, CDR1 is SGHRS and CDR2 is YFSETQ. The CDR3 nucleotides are TGCGCCAGCAGCCCCGGGTGGGGGAGCACAGATACGCAGTATTTT. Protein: CASSPGWGSTDTQYF.

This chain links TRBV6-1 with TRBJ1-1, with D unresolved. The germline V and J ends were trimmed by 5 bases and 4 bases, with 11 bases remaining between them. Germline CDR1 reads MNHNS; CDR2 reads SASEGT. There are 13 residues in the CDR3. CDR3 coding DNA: TGTGCCAGCAGTTACGATGGTATCACTGAAGCTTTCTTT. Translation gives CASSYDGITEAFF.

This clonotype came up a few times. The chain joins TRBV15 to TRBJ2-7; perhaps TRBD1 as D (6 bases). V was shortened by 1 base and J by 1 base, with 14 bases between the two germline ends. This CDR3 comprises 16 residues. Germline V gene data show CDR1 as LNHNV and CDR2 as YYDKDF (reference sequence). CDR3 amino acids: CATSRGWTVASYEQYF. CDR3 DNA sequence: TGTGCCACCAGCAGAGGGTGGACAGTCGCTTCCTACGAGCAGTACTTC.

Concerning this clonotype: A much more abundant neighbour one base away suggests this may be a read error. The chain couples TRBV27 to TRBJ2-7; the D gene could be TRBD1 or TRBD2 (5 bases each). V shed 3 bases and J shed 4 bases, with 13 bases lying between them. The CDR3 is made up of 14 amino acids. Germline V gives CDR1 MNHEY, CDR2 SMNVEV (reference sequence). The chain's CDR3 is CASSFTGAQYEQYF. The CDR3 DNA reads TGTGCCAGCAGTTTTACCGGGGCGCAGTACGAGCAGTACTTC.

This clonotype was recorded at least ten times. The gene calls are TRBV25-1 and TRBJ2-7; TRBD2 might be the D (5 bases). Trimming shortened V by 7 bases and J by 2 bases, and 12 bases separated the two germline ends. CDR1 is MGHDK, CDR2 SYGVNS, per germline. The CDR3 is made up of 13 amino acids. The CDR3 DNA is TGTGCCAGCAAGATGAGCGGAGCCTACGAGCAGTACTTC. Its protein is CASKMSGAYEQYF.

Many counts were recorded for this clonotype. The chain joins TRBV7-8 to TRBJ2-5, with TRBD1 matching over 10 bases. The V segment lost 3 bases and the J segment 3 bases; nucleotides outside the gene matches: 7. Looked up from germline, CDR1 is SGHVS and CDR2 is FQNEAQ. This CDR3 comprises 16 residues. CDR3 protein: CASSFVGTGAKETQYF. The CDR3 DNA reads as TGTGCCAGCAGCTTTGTCGGGACAGGGGCGAAAGAGACCCAGTACTTC.

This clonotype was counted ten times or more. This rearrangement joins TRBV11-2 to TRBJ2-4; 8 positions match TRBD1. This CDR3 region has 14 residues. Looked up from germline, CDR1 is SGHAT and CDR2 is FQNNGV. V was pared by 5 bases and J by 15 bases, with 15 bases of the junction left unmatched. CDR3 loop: CASSPVPLGQGRYF. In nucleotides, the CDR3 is TGTGCCAGCAGCCCTGTCCCCCTTGGACAGGGTCGGTACTTC. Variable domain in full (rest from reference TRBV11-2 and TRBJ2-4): EAGVAQSPRYKIIEKRQSVAFWCNPISGHATLYWYQQILGQGPKLLIQFQNNGVVDDSQLPKDRFSAERLKGVDSTLKIQPAKLEDSAVYLCASSPVPLGQGRYFGAGTRLSVL.